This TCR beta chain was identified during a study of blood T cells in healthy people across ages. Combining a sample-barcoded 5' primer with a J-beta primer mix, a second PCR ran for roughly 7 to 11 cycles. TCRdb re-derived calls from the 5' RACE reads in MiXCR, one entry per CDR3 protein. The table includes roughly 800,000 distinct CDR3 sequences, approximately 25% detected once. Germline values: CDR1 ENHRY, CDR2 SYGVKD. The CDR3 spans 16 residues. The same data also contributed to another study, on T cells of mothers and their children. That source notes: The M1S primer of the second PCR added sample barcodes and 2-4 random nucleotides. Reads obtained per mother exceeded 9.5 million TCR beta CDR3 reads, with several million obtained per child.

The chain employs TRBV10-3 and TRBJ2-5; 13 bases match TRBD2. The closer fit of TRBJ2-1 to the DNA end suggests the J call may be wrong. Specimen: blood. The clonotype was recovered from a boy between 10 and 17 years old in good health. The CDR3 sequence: CAISESGTSGMNEQFF. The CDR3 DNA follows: TGTGCCATCAGTGAGTCCGGGACTAGCGGGATGAATGAGCAGTTCTTC.